This T cell receptor beta chain was captured by sequencing in a study of CD8 T cells in Susac syndrome. Study-level information: Treatment at blood withdrawal was none, corticosteroids, or intravenous immunoglobulin alone in Susac syndrome patients.

The RNA input was roughly 0.45 to 1 ug, and it was reverse transcribed with random hexamers. Each CDR3 protein is one row after TCRdb ran MiXCR on the immunoSEQ multiplex PCR reads. The profile shows approximately 160,000 distinct CDR3 sequences, 95% to 97% of them singletons. CD8+ and CD4+ blood T cells underwent TCR beta sequencing. Patients with Susac syndrome met diagnostic criteria defined recently for definite or probable disease. Negative isolation yielded the CD8+ and CD4+ T cells, while FACS enriched the TEMRA cells. Looked up from germline, CDR1 is LNHNV and CDR2 is YYDKDF (reference sequence). The CDR3 spans 15 residues. V was trimmed by 5 bases and J by 0 bases, leaving 13 bases between them.

The sample consisted of CD4+ T cells from PBMCs. This clonotype was obtained from a human donor with Susac syndrome. The V call is TRBV15, the J call TRBJ1-1; D possibly corresponds to TRBD1 (5 bases). This CDR3 is CATSPLGVLNTEAFF. The DNA of the CDR3 is TGTGCCACCAGCCCCCTAGGGGTTTTGAACACTGAAGCTTTCTTT.